The TCR beta chain described here comes from a study of T-cell memory formation after mild COVID-19. General study findings and limits: While clones contracting from day 15 to 85 were balanced between CD4 and CD8, later expanders leaned CD4+. Some clones that responded were present in memory (sampled pre-infection), which suggests cross-reactive memory joined.

The CDR3 has 15 amino acids. The V gene's germline CDR1 is SGDLS and CDR2 YYNGEE. With V trimmed by 2 bases and J by 5 bases, 6 bases remained unmatched. TCRdb re-analysed the 5' RACE reads in MiXCR, keeping a single row per CDR3 protein. Among about 470,000 distinct CDR3 sequences listed, roughly 25% were seen once. This clonotype was counted only a few times. The antigen is unknown. The TCR comes from an adult woman who had mild COVID-19 (a few samples of this study predate the infection). Cell type and time point are not known. The specimen was PBMCs or a T cell subset sorted from them (not recorded which). The V gene is TRBV9, the J gene TRBJ2-2; TRBD1 aligns across 7 bases. As DNA, the CDR3 is TGTGCCAGCAGCGTGAGCCCAGGGGGAACCGGGGAGCTGTTTTTT. Encoded protein: CASSVSPGGTGELFF.